Below are 24 T cell receptor beta chains sequenced from a single sample in a study of post-analysis software for immune sequencing data (dated by TCRdb to the mid-2010s). These TCRs' antigens remain unknown. Library preparation employed PCR. The instrument given in TCRdb is Illumina HiSeq 2500. Unique molecular identifiers were incorporated into TCR beta cDNA libraries to reduce PCR and sequencing biases. The public reads were reanalyzed by TCRdb: fastp trimming at Q25, MiXCR alignment, in-frame beta chains only. Identical CDR3 protein sequences are pooled into one entry, listed with their most common genes and DNA. The sample contains a few hundred thousand distinct CDR3 sequences, 34% of them found a single time. About 6% of the sample goes to the ten largest clones. Paper-wide results and their limitations: Several TRBV segments, including TRBV5-6, TRBV5-1 and TRBV20-1, were significantly more frequent in patients than controls.

The sample taken for sequencing was blood. The receptor source for this set is a girl under 18 with multiple sclerosis.

This chain joins TRBV12-3 or TRBV12-4 and TRBJ2-2; D is uncertain. This CDR3 region has 12 residues. V dropped 3 bases and J dropped 8 bases, with 7 bases sitting between them. The CDR3 loop is CASSLGLGELFF. As DNA, the CDR3 is TGTGCCAGCAGTTTGGGGTTAGGGGAGCTGTTTTTT.

The V call is TRBV7-9, the J call TRBJ1-6, with D hard to call. The CDR3 extends over 12 amino acids. Germline V gene lookup returns CDR1 SEHNR and CDR2 FQNEAQ (reference sequence). Trimming stripped 5 bases from V and 7 bases from J, with 6 bases between. Here the CDR3 reads CASSPANSPLHF. The CDR3 DNA is TGTGCCAGCAGCCCCGCCAATTCACCCCTCCACTTT.

This clonotype was counted between two and nine times. CDR3 region: CASSLKRDLPQYF. CDR3 coding DNA: TGTGCCAGCAGCTTAAAGAGGGATCTGCCCCAGTACTTC. This chain links TRBV7-8 with TRBJ2-7; a possible D gene is TRBD2 (5 bases). The germline gives CDR1 SGHVS, CDR2 FQNEAQ. The CDR3 loop spans 13 amino acids. Trimming left V 2 bases short and J 10 bases short, with 15 bases between.

The gene calls are TRBV4-2 and TRBJ2-1; D unclear. V shed 1 base and J shed 8 bases, with 12 bases lying between them. This CDR3 has 14 amino acids. Per the germline V gene, CDR1 is LGHNA and CDR2 is YNFKEQ. CDR3 nucleotide sequence: TGTGCCAGCAGCCAAGTTAGGCGAGACGATGAGCAGTTCTTC. Translated, it gives CASSQVRRDDEQFF.

This clonotype turned up a few times. The rearrangement uses TRBV7-2 and TRBJ1-5; no firm D call. Germline CDR1 is SGHTA and CDR2 is FQGNSA. Between the trimmed V and J ends, which lost 3 bases and 6 bases, there was a span of 9 bases. There are 13 residues in the CDR3. The CDR3 DNA sequence: TGTGCCAGCAGCTTTGAGGGTTTTCAGCCCCAGCATTTT. It codes for CASSFEGFQPQHF. Supplemented by reference TRBV7-2 and TRBJ1-5, the full variable domain reads GAGVSQSPSNKVTEKGKDVELRCDPISGHTALYWYRQSLGQGLEFLIYFQGNSAPDKSGLPSDRFSAERTGGSVSTLTIQRTQQEDSAVYLCASSFEGFQPQHFGDGTRLSIL.

The chain has TRBV20-1 and TRBJ2-3, with D perhaps TRBD1 (5 bases). This CDR3 has 15 amino acids. Trimming took off 4 bases at V and 1 base at J, with 15 bases between the two ends. Germline lookup yields CDR1 DFQATT and CDR2 SNEGSKA (reference sequence). The CDR3 is CSAKGSVRGTDTQYF. As DNA, the CDR3 is TGCAGTGCTAAGGGGTCTGTCCGGGGCACAGATACGCAGTATTTT.

This clonotype has only a few counts. The chain uses TRBV6-2 or TRBV6-3 and TRBJ2-5; maybe TRBD1 (7 bases). Trimming pared 10 bases from V and 5 bases from J, leaving 14 bases between. The CDR3 sequence is 12 residues long. CDR1 is MNHEY, CDR2 SVGEGT, per germline. The CDR3 coding sequence is TGTGCCATACTAGCAGGGGGGGAGACCCAGTACTTC. Protein: CAILAGGETQYF.

The chain joins TRBV20-1 to TRBJ2-1, with 9 positions matching TRBD1. V shed 3 bases, J shed 8 bases, and the junction held 8 bases outside the gene matches. The CDR3 consists of 14 residues. Germline V gene lookup returns CDR1 DFQATT and CDR2 SNEGSKA (reference sequence). The CDR3: CSARLTGGVDEQFF. CDR3 nucleotides: TGCAGTGCTAGGTTGACAGGGGGGGTTGATGAGCAGTTCTTC.

Concerning this clonotype itself: The germline gene is not matched at one end of the junction; a read error may be the cause. V usage is TRBV3-1 and J usage is TRBJ2-3, with 15 bases that match TRBD2. The CDR3 contains 16 residues. The germline gives CDR1 LGHDT, CDR2 YNNKEL (reference sequence). Written as DNA, the CDR3 is TGTGCCGGCAGCTCCGGACTAGCGGGGGGGCCGGGTACGCAGTATTTT. Its protein is CAGSSGLAGGPGTQYF.

The V and J genes are TRBV7-8 and TRBJ2-7, with D perhaps matching TRBD2 (5 bases). The CDR3 sequence is 14 residues long. Looked up from germline, CDR1 is SGHVS and CDR2 is FQNEAQ. With 5 bases removed from V and 0 bases from J, the gap between germline ends came to 11 bases. The CDR3 region is CASSIRGPSYEQYF. The CDR3 DNA follows: TGTGCCAGCAGCATCCGAGGGCCCTCCTACGAGCAGTACTTC.

As for this clonotype: The CDR3 carries no conserved terminal phenylalanine or tryptophan, so it likely arises from a read error. Because the CDR3's place on the DNA is in doubt, the DNA is left out and the CDR3 is given as listed by TCRdb. The chain combines TRBV29-1 with TRBJ2-5; TRBD1 was called by the table and not checked on the DNA. Germline values: CDR1 SQVTM, CDR2 ANQGSEA. The CDR3 spans 13 residues, counting both ends. CDR3 region: CSVEEQGPYTFGS.

The rearrangement links TRBV19 to TRBJ1-5, with D hard to call. Trimming took off 7 bases at V and 9 bases at J, with 13 bases between the two ends. Per germline, CDR1 LNHDA and CDR2 SQIVND (reference sequence). The CDR3 runs 12 residues. The chain's CDR3 is CASTDRNRPQHF. CDR3 sequence (DNA): TGTGCCAGTACCGATAGGAACAGGCCCCAGCATTTT.

Concerning this clonotype: The junction differs from germline at one of its ends, possibly a read error. J is TRBJ1-5 and V is TRBV4-2; D call uncertain. CDR1 and CDR2 from the germline V gene are LGHNA and YNFKEQ. This CDR3 is 15 amino acids long. CDR3 protein: CTSSVGLLSNQPQHF. CDR3 coding DNA: TGTACCAGCAGCGTCGGATTATTAAGCAATCAGCCCCAGCATTTT.

This clonotype turned up a few times. The V gene is TRBV11-2, the J gene TRBJ2-6; weak D call: TRBD1 (5 bases). CDR3 length: 17 residues. V dropped 2 bases and J dropped 0 bases, with 11 bases sitting between them. Germline V CDR1 and CDR2: SGHAT, FQNNGV. The chain's CDR3 is CASSLFDSLSGANVLTF. In DNA form, the CDR3 reads TGTGCCAGCAGCTTATTCGACAGCCTCTCTGGGGCCAACGTCCTGACTTTC.

Concerning this clonotype itself: At one of its ends the junction is not consistent with the germline gene, which may arise from a read error. V usage is TRBV28 and J usage is TRBJ2-3; D is possibly TRBD1 or TRBD2 (5 bases each). Germline V CDR1 and CDR2: MDHEN, SYDVKM. This CDR3 is 16 amino acids long. The CDR3: CACSFPPGASTGTQYF. The DNA of the CDR3 is TGTGCCTGCAGTTTCCCTCCCGGGGCTAGCACAGGTACGCAGTATTTT.

This sequence joins TRBV20-1 and TRBJ2-7, with D perhaps TRBD1 (6 bases). CDR3 length: 12 amino acids. Germline CDR1 and CDR2: DFQATT and SNEGSKA (reference sequence). The V and J ends lost 5 bases and 10 bases respectively, with 18 bases between them. CDR3 sequence reads: CSAPQGVLEQYF. For the CDR3, the DNA is TGCAGTGCTCCACAGGGCGTCTTGGAACAGTACTTC.

The gene calls are TRBV5-1 and TRBJ2-7; weak D call: TRBD2 (5 bases). Per the germline V gene, CDR1 is SGHRS and CDR2 is YFSETQ. With 0 bases removed from V and 5 bases from J, the gap between germline ends came to 21 bases. The CDR3 has 17 amino acids. The DNA for the CDR3 is TGCGCCAGCAGCTTGGGGTGGGGTTCAAGCGGCGTGCACGAGCAGTACTTC. This codes for CASSLGWGSSGVHEQYF.

Only a few counts were recorded for this clonotype. This chain connects TRBV20-1 to TRBJ2-3; 8 positions agree with TRBD2. This CDR3 is built from 14 residues. CDR1 DFQATT and CDR2 SNEGSKA come from the germline V gene (reference sequence). V lost 5 bases, J lost 5 bases, and 9 bases stayed unmatched. The CDR3: CSAERGGRKDTQYF. The CDR3 DNA is TGCAGTGCTGAACGGGGGGGCCGGAAAGATACGCAGTATTTT.

This clonotype came up a few times. V usage is TRBV5-6 and J usage is TRBJ1-5; no firm D call. The CDR3 is 14 amino acids. The germline V and J ends were trimmed by 1 base and 4 bases, with 9 bases remaining between them. Germline V gene lookup returns CDR1 SGHDT and CDR2 YYEEEE. This CDR3 is CASSLSGYNQPQHF. CDR3 nucleotides: TGTGCCAGCAGCTTGTCTGGGTATAATCAGCCCCAGCATTTT.

The V gene is TRBV3-1, the J gene TRBJ2-5, with unresolved D. Germline-derived CDR1 and CDR2 are LGHDT and YNNKEL (reference sequence). CDR3 length: 13 amino acids. Trimming took 2 bases from V and 7 from J, leaving 11 bases between them. In DNA, the CDR3 is TGTGCCAGCAGCCAATCTGTGTGTGGGACCCAGTACTTC. It is translated as CASSQSVCGTQYF.

The chain carries TRBV20-1 and TRBJ2-2; TRBD1 matches at 9 bases. The CDR3 covers 14 residues. Germline trimming cut 5 bases from V and 6 bases from J; bases unmatched to any gene: 7. CDR1 is DFQATT, CDR2 SNEGSKA, per germline (reference sequence). CDR3 in DNA: TGCAGTGCTGCCGGGACAGGGCCTTCCGGGGAGCTGTTTTTT. It yields the protein CSAAGTGPSGELFF.

This clonotype has more than one count but fewer than ten. This chain's CDR3 is CASSHPGERGGRVQYF. CDR3 sequence (DNA): TGCGCCAGCAGCCACCCCGGGGAGCGGGGGGGCCGGGTGCAGTATTTT. The rearrangement links TRBV4-1 to TRBJ2-3; 10 nucleotides align to TRBD2. The length of the CDR3 is 16 residues. V was pared by 3 bases and J by 11 bases, with 14 bases of the junction left unmatched. Germline values: CDR1 MGHRA, CDR2 YSYEKL.

This clonotype was seen a few times. The rearrangement joins TRBV11-1 to TRBJ1-2, with 8 bases lining up with TRBD1. The germline CDR1 and CDR2 sequences are SGHAT and FQDESV (reference sequence). The J segment lost 2 bases and the V segment lost 3 bases, leaving 8 bases of the junction unmatched. The CDR3 extends over 16 amino acids. Here the CDR3 DNA reads TGTGCCAGCAGCTTCTCCGGACAGGGTGGAAACTATGGCTACACCTTC. It specifies CASSFSGQGGNYGYTF.

This clonotype occurred a few times. The gene calls are TRBV7-9 and TRBJ2-1; no clear D gene. The CDR3 runs 12 residues. Trimming shortened V by 5 bases and J by 7 bases, and 9 bases separated the two germline ends. In germline, CDR1 is SEHNR, CDR2 FQNEAQ (reference sequence). The CDR3 spells CASSAFGNEQFF. The CDR3 DNA sequence: TGTGCCAGCAGCGCGTTCGGGAATGAGCAGTTCTTC.